The 26 T cell receptor beta chains listed next were all sequenced from one sample in a study of prognosis after radiotherapy for stage I lung cancer. Amplicons of TCR beta CDR3 were generated from genomic DNA by two-round multiplex PCR. First-round PCR amplification was performed with primers specific to each TRBV and TRBJ gene. One entry per CDR3 protein results from TCRdb running MiXCR on the multiplex PCR reads. Counted here are roughly 14,000 distinct CDR3 sequences, around 30% occurring once; the ten biggest clones make up less than 14%. This specimen was PBMCs, taken before or after stereotactic body radiation therapy (not recorded which). All receptors come from a donor aged 50 or older with non-small cell lung cancer.

The table lists this clonotype with many counts. The chain has TRBV7-9 and TRBJ1-3; D unclear. Between the trimmed V and J ends, which lost 1 base and 5 bases, there was a span of 9 bases. This CDR3 has 14 amino acids. The germline CDR1 and CDR2 sequences are SEHNR and FQNEAQ (reference sequence). CDR3 coding DNA: TGTGCCAGCAGCTTAGAAGTTAGTAGAAACACCATATATTTT. This encodes CASSLEVSRNTIYF.

This clonotype occurred a few times. J is TRBJ1-3 and V is TRBV28, with TRBD1 matching over 11 bases. This CDR3 is built from 17 residues. Unmatched junction bases numbered 15, after V lost 10 bases and J lost 4 bases. Germline CDR1 is MDHEN and CDR2 is SYDVKM. The CDR3 spells CANIPGTGGIMGNTIYF. The CDR3 coding sequence is TGTGCCAACATACCCGGGACAGGGGGAATAATGGGAAACACCATATATTTT.

By sample share, this clonotype is medium-sized. This sequence joins TRBV20-1 and TRBJ2-2; D remains ambiguous. With 0 bases removed from V and 6 bases from J, the gap between germline ends came to 17 bases. This CDR3 is built from 16 residues. Germline V lookup: CDR1 DFQATT, CDR2 SNEGSKA (reference sequence). The DNA of the CDR3 is TGCAGTGCTAGAGATTTGGGCCGTGGCGTTGCCGGGGAGCTGTTTTTT. This codes for CSARDLGRGVAGELFF.

The table lists this clonotype with many counts. V and J are TRBV14 and TRBJ1-1, with 8 bases identical to TRBD1. Germline-derived CDR1 and CDR2 are SGHDN and FVKESK. V shed 1 base and J 2 bases; nucleotides not matched to a gene: 9. The CDR3 consists of 17 residues. The CDR3, as DNA: TGTGCCAGCAGCCAAGTCATTGGCAGGGGGCTTAACACTGAAGCTTTCTTT. It specifies CASSQVIGRGLNTEAFF.

By sample fraction, this clonotype is medium-sized. V and J are TRBV20-1 and TRBJ2-3, with TRBD2 identical over 8 bases. The V segment lost 7 bases and the J segment 5 bases; nucleotides outside the gene matches: 17. Germline CDR1 and CDR2: DFQATT and SNEGSKA (reference sequence). The CDR3 has 16 amino acids. The CDR3: CSDIGGLAISEDTQYF. CDR3 sequence (DNA): TGCAGTGATATAGGCGGACTAGCAATCTCCGAAGATACGCAGTATTTT.

As regards this clonotype: This likely reflects a read error, since a far larger clone is one base away. This chain uses TRBV6-9 with TRBJ2-7; 7 bases agree with TRBD1. The V gene's germline CDR1 is MNHGY and CDR2 SVAAGI. This CDR3 contains 14 residues. The J segment lost 3 bases and the V segment lost 3 bases, leaving 5 bases of the junction unmatched. The CDR3 region has the DNA TGTGCCAGCAGTTACCCGCAGGGGGTCTACGAGCAGTACTTC. Amino acid sequence: CASSYPQGVYEQYF.

Of note for this clonotype: With a far larger clone one base away, a read error is the likely cause. This sequence joins TRBV6-4 and TRBJ2-1; weak D call: TRBD2 (6 bases). Per germline, CDR1 MRHNA and CDR2 SNTAGT. The CDR3 has 14 residues. The CDR3 reads CASSYYGRHNEQLF. DNA for the CDR3: TGTGCCAGCAGTTACTACGGGAGACACAATGAGCAGTTATTC.

This clonotype is labeled medium-sized. J is TRBJ2-3 and V is TRBV5-1, with D possibly matching TRBD1 (6 bases). CDR1 is SGHRS, CDR2 YFSETQ, per germline. V lost 4 bases and J 2 bases, leaving 14 bases between the germline ends. CDR3 length: 15 residues. CDR3 residues: CASSGPQGPTDTQYF. DNA for the CDR3: TGCGCCAGCAGCGGCCCCCAGGGGCCCACAGATACGCAGTATTTT.

This clonotype appeared many times. The chain links TRBV30 to TRBJ1-5; TRBD1 might be the D (5 bases). In germline, CDR1 is GTSNPN, CDR2 SVGIG (reference sequence). Trimming took off 3 bases at V and 11 bases at J, with 14 bases between the two ends. The CDR3 is 12 amino acids. CDR3 DNA: TGTGCCTGGAGGGGCGGAAAAGGGGCCCAGCATTTT. Protein product: CAWRGGKGAQHF.

Comments on this clonotype: At one end the junction does not follow the germline gene, possibly because of a read error. The chain employs TRBV7-2 and TRBJ2-1; TRBD1 aligns across 8 bases. The CDR3 consists of 16 residues. Germline loops: CDR1 SGHTA, CDR2 FQGNSA. Here the CDR3 reads CASSLVVTGVSNEQFF. The CDR3 nucleotides read TGTGCCAGCAGCTTAGTGGTGACAGGGGTTTCGAATGAGCAGTTCTTT.

Ten or more counts support this clonotype. The V gene is TRBV11-2, the J gene TRBJ1-2; D is perhaps TRBD1 (5 bases). Trimming took 3 bases from V and 5 from J, leaving 16 bases between them. The CDR3 totals 15 residues. Germline V CDR1 and CDR2: SGHAT, FQNNGV. CDR3 region: CASSFPGPFPYGYTF. CDR3 sequence (DNA): TGTGCCAGCAGCTTCCCGGGACCGTTCCCGTATGGCTACACCTTC.

A note on this clonotype: A much more abundant neighbour one base away suggests this may be a read error. The chain's CDR3 is CVSRPSGTGIMNTEAFF. The CDR3 nucleotides are TGTGTCAGCAGACCCTCCGGGACGGGAATCATGAACACTGAAGCTTTCTTT. This rearrangement joins TRBV7-6 to TRBJ1-1, with D maybe TRBD1 (5 bases). The CDR3 consists of 17 residues. Looked up from germline, CDR1 is SGHVS and CDR2 is FNYEAQ.

In its sample, this clonotype was seen once. A read error is likely, as this CDR3 ends without the conserved phenylalanine or tryptophan. This sequence joins TRBV7-3 and TRBJ2-7, with D unclear. CDR3 length equals 14 residues. Per germline, CDR1 SGHTA and CDR2 FQGTGA. With 5 bases removed from V and 1 base from J, the gap between germline ends came to 12 bases. The CDR3 protein is CASSPSHSSYEQYL. The CDR3 region has the DNA TGTGCCAGCAGCCCGTCCCACAGTTCCTACGAGCAGTACCTC.

Many counts were recorded for this clonotype. J is TRBJ2-6 and V is TRBV24-1; D ambiguous. Germline CDR1 reads KGHDR; CDR2 reads SFDVKD. Trimming cost V 10 bases and J 1 base, with 10 bases left between them. The CDR3 has 14 residues. This CDR3 is CATESSSGANVLTF. The DNA of the CDR3 is TGTGCCACAGAGTCCTCGTCTGGGGCCAACGTCCTGACTTTC.

For this clonotype: The conserved phenylalanine or tryptophan normally closing the CDR3 is absent here, so this likely arose from a read error. This chain links TRBV28 with TRBJ2-7, with D tentatively TRBD1 (5 bases). The V gene lost 2 bases and the J gene lost 7 bases, with 18 bases spanning the gap. CDR1 MDHEN and CDR2 SYDVKM come from the germline V gene. The CDR3 contains 15 residues. Here the CDR3 reads CASSLAFSVGLEQYI. CDR3 DNA sequence: TGTGCCAGCAGTTTAGCATTCTCGGTGGGGCTAGAGCAGTACATC.

There are a few counts of this clonotype. One base away lies a much larger clone, so this may be a sequencing read error. The missing conserved phenylalanine or tryptophan at the end of this CDR3 makes a read error likely. CDR3 DNA sequence: TGTGCCCACAGAAGAGACACAGATACGCAGTATCTT. Protein sequence: CAHRRDTDTQYL. This chain links TRBV6-1 with TRBJ2-3; the D is unclear. CDR1 and CDR2 (germline): MNHNS, SASEGT. V lost 11 bases, J lost 2 bases, and 11 bases lay in between. This CDR3 is built from 12 residues.

The sample holds many counts of this clonotype. The chain couples TRBV10-3 to TRBJ2-5, with 10 bases lining up with TRBD2. In germline, CDR1 is ENHRY, CDR2 SYGVKD. The CDR3 contains 16 residues. Germline trimming cut 6 bases from V and 2 bases from J; bases unmatched to any gene: 9. CDR3 nucleotide sequence: TGTGCCATCAGGGCGGATACTAGCGGGGAACAAGAGACCCAGTACTTC. Its protein product is CAIRADTSGEQETQYF.

Notes on this clonotype: This sequence may be a read error, since a much larger clone differs from it by one base. The rearrangement links TRBV3-1 to TRBJ2-7; TRBD2 matches at 7 bases. The CDR3 has 13 residues. Germline values: CDR1 LGHDT, CDR2 YNNKEL (reference sequence). The CDR3 sequence: CASILGTTYGQYF. As DNA, the CDR3 is TGTGCCAGCATCTTGGGGACTACCTACGGGCAGTACTTC.

This clonotype is categorized as medium-sized (0.01 to 0.1%). The V call is TRBV6-1, the J call TRBJ1-6, with 9 nucleotides matching TRBD1. The CDR3 length is 14 residues. The trim removed 6 bases at V and 10 bases at J, leaving 7 bases unmatched. Germline V gives CDR1 MNHNS, CDR2 SASEGT. The CDR3 DNA reads as TGTGCCAGCAGCAGGGACAGGGTGGGATCACCCCTCCACTTT. Its protein product is CASSRDRVGSPLHF.

This clonotype came up many times. The genes are TRBV5-1 and TRBJ2-2; 7 nucleotides line up with TRBD2. V was clipped by 5 bases and J by 1 base; unmatched bases: 14. CDR1 and CDR2 from the germline V gene are SGHRS and YFSETQ. CDR3 length: 18 residues. The CDR3 region is CASSSPPGRGENTGELFF. As DNA, the CDR3 is TGCGCCAGCAGTTCTCCGCCGGGCCGGGGGGAGAACACCGGGGAGCTGTTTTTT.

This clonotype is medium-sized in the sample. This chain uses TRBV7-8 with TRBJ1-5; D might be TRBD1 (6 bases). Between the trimmed V and J ends, which lost 6 bases and 3 bases, there was a span of 12 bases. Germline V gene data show CDR1 as SGHVS and CDR2 as FQNEAQ. The CDR3 is 14 amino acids. The CDR3: CASSSGHLNQPQHF. For the CDR3, the DNA is TGTGCCAGCAGTTCGGGACATCTCAATCAGCCCCAGCATTTT.

The CDR3 sequence is CASSPGSVVWHEQFF. As DNA, the CDR3 is TGTGCCAGCAGCCCGGGGTCGGTGGTGTGGCACGAGCAGTTCTTC. This chain uses TRBV7-2 with TRBJ2-1; D may be TRBD2 (5 bases). The germline CDR1 and CDR2 sequences are SGHTA and FQGNSA. The CDR3 has 15 amino acids. V was trimmed by 5 bases and J by 10 bases, leaving 21 bases between them.

As concerns this clonotype: A far larger clone is just one base off, so this is likely a read error. In DNA form, the CDR3 reads TGTGCCAGCAGTTACGGGACTAGCCGGAGAAGGGACGAGCAGTACTTC. Amino acid sequence: CASSYGTSRRRDEQYF. This chain links TRBV6-4 with TRBJ2-7; 9 nucleotides agree with TRBD2. There are 16 residues in the CDR3. V dropped 5 bases and J dropped 5; count of bases not matched to a gene: 13. Germline V gene lookup returns CDR1 MRHNA and CDR2 SNTAGT.

By sample fraction, this clonotype is medium-sized. The chain carries TRBV12-3 or TRBV12-4 and TRBJ1-2; D call uncertain. The V and J ends lost 3 bases and 8 bases respectively, with 10 bases between them. The CDR3 covers 12 residues. CDR3 sequence reads: CASSFFEGGYTF. CDR3 bases: TGTGCCAGCAGTTTCTTTGAGGGCGGCTACACCTTC.

On this clonotype itself: It is likely a read error: a sequence one base away is far more abundant. The chain is built from TRBV6-9 and TRBJ1-5; no reliable D call. Germline loops: CDR1 MNHGY, CDR2 SVAAGI. The germline V and J ends were trimmed by 3 bases and 7 bases, with 10 bases remaining between them. This CDR3 spans 13 amino acids. Written as DNA, the CDR3 is TGTGCCAGCAGTTACACCGCCCAGCAGCCCCAGCATTTT. Protein: CASSYTAQQPQHF.

Many counts were recorded for this clonotype. The CDR3 region has the DNA TGTGCCAGCCGCAAGGAGACAACTAGCAATCAGCCCCAGCATTTT. Protein product: CASRKETTSNQPQHF. The V gene is TRBV2, the J gene TRBJ1-5; no reliable D call. V was shortened by 8 bases and J by 0 bases, with 14 bases between the two germline ends. This CDR3 is built from 15 residues. Germline CDR1 is SNHLY and CDR2 is FYNNEI.